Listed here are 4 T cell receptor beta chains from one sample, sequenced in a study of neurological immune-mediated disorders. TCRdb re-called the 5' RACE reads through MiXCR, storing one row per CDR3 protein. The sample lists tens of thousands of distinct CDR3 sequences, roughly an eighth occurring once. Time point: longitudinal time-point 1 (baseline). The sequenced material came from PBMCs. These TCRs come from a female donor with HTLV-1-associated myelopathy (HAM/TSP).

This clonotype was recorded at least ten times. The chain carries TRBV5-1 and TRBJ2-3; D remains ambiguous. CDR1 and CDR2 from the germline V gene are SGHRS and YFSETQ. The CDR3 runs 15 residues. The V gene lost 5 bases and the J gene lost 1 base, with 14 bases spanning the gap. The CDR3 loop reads CASSDIRTGTDTQYF. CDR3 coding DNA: TGCGCCAGCAGTGACATCCGGACGGGCACAGATACGCAGTATTTT.

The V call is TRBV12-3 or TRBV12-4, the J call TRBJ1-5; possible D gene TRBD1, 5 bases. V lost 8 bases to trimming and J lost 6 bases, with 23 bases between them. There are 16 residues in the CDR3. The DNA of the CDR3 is TGTGCCAGCTCGTCTTCAACAGCGGGGACGGGTCAGCCCCAGCATTTT. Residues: CASSSSTAGTGQPQHF.

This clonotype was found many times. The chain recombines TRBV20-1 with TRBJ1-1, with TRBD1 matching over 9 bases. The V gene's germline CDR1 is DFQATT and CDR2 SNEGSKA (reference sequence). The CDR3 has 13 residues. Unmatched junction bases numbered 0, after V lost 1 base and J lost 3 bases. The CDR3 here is CSARGDRDTEAFF. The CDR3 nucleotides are TGCAGTGCTAGAGGGGACAGGGACACTGAAGCTTTCTTT.

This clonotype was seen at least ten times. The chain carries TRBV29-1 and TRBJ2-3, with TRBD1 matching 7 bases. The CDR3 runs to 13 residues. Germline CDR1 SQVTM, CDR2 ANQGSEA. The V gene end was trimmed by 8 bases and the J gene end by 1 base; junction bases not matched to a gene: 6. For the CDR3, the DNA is TGCAGCTCCGGACAGGAACGCACAGATACGCAGTATTTT. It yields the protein CSSGQERTDTQYF.